This T cell receptor (beta chain) was identified in a study of blood T cells in healthy people across ages. Study-level results: CMV infection status of these donors was not known. The lack of PBMC sorting stopped any conclusive naive versus antigen-experienced comparison. A roughly linear fall in TCR beta diversity per million T cells was seen with increasing age.

The CDR3 is 13 amino acids. J was trimmed by 6 bases and V by 7 bases; bases with no gene match: 8. Germline V gives CDR1 DFQATT, CDR2 SNEGSKA (reference sequence). Per sample, at least 5 micrograms of total RNA were extracted. A second PCR, run for roughly 7 to 12 cycles, used a sample-barcoded 5' primer plus a J-beta primer mix. In TCRdb, the 5' RACE reads were re-called with MiXCR into one record per CDR3 protein. The table includes 1.5 million to 2 million distinct CDR3 sequences, about two fifths detected once. This clonotype was detected only a few times. Its antigen is currently unknown. The genes are TRBV20-1 and TRBJ1-5; 8 bases fit TRBD1. Sequencing was performed on blood. The clonotype comes from a human donor in good health. The chain's CDR3 is CSVGQGAFQPQHF. The CDR3 DNA follows: TGCAGTGTGGGGCAGGGGGCTTTTCAGCCCCAGCATTTT.